This TCR beta chain was documented in a study of cytomegalovirus exposure and HLA in healthy donors. The CDR3 runs to 17 residues. From germline, CDR1 is SGHAT and CDR2 FQNNGV. The J segment lost 5 bases and the V segment lost 2 bases, leaving 12 bases of the junction unmatched. The PCR employed 60 Vbeta primers together with 13 Jbeta primers. Profiled with immunoSEQ multiplex PCR; TCRdb holds only in-frame clones, not every one. The sample has approximately 180,000 clones, 82% seen once. Healthy donors of bone marrow made up the group. The clonotype originates from a woman under 30 in good health and CMV-seronegative. The chain combines TRBV11-2 with TRBJ2-5, with 9 nucleotides matching TRBD2. Sequencing used PBMCs. The chain's CDR3 is CASSLIAMGAGGETQYF. CDR3 coding DNA: TGTGCCAGCAGCTTAATAGCAATGGGGGCGGGAGGGGAGACCCAGTACTTC.